This passage covers 28 T cell receptor beta chains from one sample sequenced in a study of blood T cell repertoires in COVID-19. Using immunoSEQ multiplex PCR, the repertoire was profiled, and TCRdb retains in-frame clones only, with some absent. The sample shows 55,000 to 75,000 clones, 65% to 90% of them seen only once. The sample consisted of peripheral blood. The receptors were gathered from a man aged 45-65 years with active COVID-19.

The CDR3: CASSQGLTRDTQYF. Here the CDR3 DNA reads TGTGCCAGCAGCCAGGGACTAACTCGGGATACGCAGTATTTT. The gene calls are TRBV3-1 (or the pseudogene TRBV3-2) and TRBJ2-3; 7 nucleotides match TRBD2. Trimming cost V 3 bases and J 6 bases; bases outside gene matches: 6. Germline V lookup: CDR1 LGHDT, CDR2 YNNKEL (reference sequence). The CDR3 totals 14 residues.

The chain employs TRBV19 and TRBJ2-1; TRBD1 matches at 7 bases. Trimming cost V 6 bases and J 6 bases; bases outside gene matches: 11. The CDR3 is 15 amino acids. Per germline, CDR1 LNHDA and CDR2 SQIVND (reference sequence). CDR3 bases: TGTGCCAGTAGAGGGTCAGGGACAGCCTCCAATGAGCAGTTCTTC. Amino acids: CASRGSGTASNEQFF. The full variable domain, completed using reference TRBV19 and TRBJ2-1, is DGGITQSPKYLFRKEGQNVTLSCEQNLNHDAMYWYRQDPGQGLRLIYYSQIVNDFQKGDIAEGYSVSREKKESFPLTVTSAQKNPTAFYLCASRGSGTASNEQFFGPGTRLTVL.

The chain uses TRBV28 and TRBJ1-1; 7 bases agree with TRBD1. This CDR3 is built from 16 residues. V shed 2 bases and J 3 bases; nucleotides not matched to a gene: 9. CDR1 is MDHEN and CDR2 is SYDVKM in the germline V gene. The CDR3 DNA sequence: TGTGCCAGCAGTTTAAGGTCAGGGGGGCAGGACACTGAAGCTTTCTTT. Protein product: CASSLRSGGQDTEAFF.

This rearrangement joins TRBV20-1 to TRBJ1-1; 7 nucleotides line up with TRBD1. V lost 3 bases and J lost 5; bases outside the gene matches: 6. Germline CDR1 and CDR2: DFQATT and SNEGSKA (reference sequence). The CDR3 totals 13 residues. The CDR3 reads CSASVSGGTEAFF. CDR3 DNA: TGCAGTGCTAGTGTGTCAGGGGGGACTGAAGCTTTCTTT.

This clone was observed a handful of times. This rearrangement joins TRBV6-5 to TRBJ1-6, with D possibly TRBD1 on 5 matching bases. The CDR3 runs 15 residues. V lost 0 bases to trimming and J lost 7 bases, with 10 bases between them. The germline CDR1 and CDR2 sequences are MNHEY and SVGAGI. Written as DNA, the CDR3 is TGTGCCAGCAGTTACTCATGGCAGGGAAATTCACCCCTCCACTTT. This codes for CASSYSWQGNSPLHF.

DNA of the CDR3: TGCGCCAGCAGCCAAGAAGGGGATACTAGCGGGAGGGTTTGGGAGCAGTACTTC. Its protein is CASSQEGDTSGRVWEQYF. The J gene is TRBJ2-7, the V gene TRBV4-1, with 13 bases that match TRBD2. Trimming took 0 bases from V and 7 from J; bases not matched to a gene: 12. This CDR3 has 18 residues. Germline V gives CDR1 MGHRA, CDR2 YSYEKL.

The chain uses TRBV28 and TRBJ2-2; a weak D match, TRBD1 (5 bases). This CDR3 is built from 16 residues. Germline assignment: CDR1 MDHEN and CDR2 SYDVKM. Trimming stripped 8 bases from V and 4 bases from J, with 20 bases between. Here the CDR3 reads CASRYSVGAGTGELFF. The CDR3, as DNA: TGTGCCAGCCGCTATTCTGTAGGGGCCGGCACCGGGGAGCTGTTTTTT.

The V and J genes are TRBV7-8 and TRBJ1-2; 7 bases match TRBD1. CDR3 length equals 17 residues. Trimming removed 3 bases from V and 2 bases from J; junction bases left unmatched: 12. The V gene's germline CDR1 is SGHVS and CDR2 FQNEAQ. CDR3 in DNA: TGTGCCAGCAGCTTTTTCTCCTTCCGGGACAGAAACTATGGCTACACCTTC. It translates to CASSFFSFRDRNYGYTF.

The chain recombines TRBV21-1 with TRBJ2-7; the DNA was not used to check the table's D call, TRBD2. TRBV21-1 is given as a pseudogene. This CDR3 spans 17 amino acids. Here the CDR3 reads CASSKVGTSGSSYEQYF. In DNA form, the CDR3 reads TGTGCCAGCAGCAAAGTAGGGACTAGCGGAAGCTCCTACGAGCAGTACTTC.

V is TRBV5-4 and J is TRBJ2-5; 8 positions match TRBD2. The CDR3 totals 16 residues. Looked up from germline, CDR1 is SGHNT and CDR2 is YYREEE (reference sequence). The trim removed 0 bases at V and 5 bases at J, leaving 9 bases unmatched. The CDR3 sequence is CASSLDLRGVRETQYF. The CDR3, as DNA: TGTGCCAGCAGCTTGGACCTGCGGGGGGTCCGGGAGACCCAGTACTTC. The full variable domain, completed using reference TRBV5-4 and TRBJ2-5, is ETGVTQSPTHLIKTRGQQVTLRCSSQSGHNTVSWYQQALGQGPQFIFQYYREEENGRGNFPPRFSGLQFPNYSSELNVNALELDDSALYLCASSLDLRGVRETQYFGPGTRLLVL.

V usage is TRBV5-1 and J usage is TRBJ2-7; TRBD2 might be the D (5 bases). The CDR3 has 14 residues. CDR1 is SGHRS and CDR2 is YFSETQ in the germline V gene. The V end lost 3 bases, the J end lost 6 bases, and 16 bases lay between the germline ends. The CDR3 protein is CASSSEDGFGEQYF. The DNA for the CDR3 is TGCGCCAGCAGCTCGGAGGACGGGTTCGGCGAGCAGTACTTC.

The J gene is TRBJ1-5, the V gene TRBV10-3, with TRBD1 identical over 10 bases. The J segment lost 3 bases and the V segment lost 6 bases, leaving 5 bases of the junction unmatched. Germline V gene sequence: CDR1 ENHRY, CDR2 SYGVKD. This CDR3 comprises 15 residues. Here the CDR3 DNA reads TGTGCCATCAGCAATGGACAGGGGGTCAATCAGCCCCAGCATTTT. It is translated as CAISNGQGVNQPQHF.

The chain carries TRBV13 and TRBJ2-1, with TRBD2 matching 7 bases. The CDR3 has 14 amino acids. V trimming: 5 bases; J trimming: 7 bases; junction bases outside the gene matches: 8. Germline assignment: CDR1 PRHDT and CDR2 FYEKMQ (reference sequence). CDR3 coding DNA: TGTGCCAGCAGCCGCTGGGGGGGTCGAAATGAGCAGTTCTTC. Amino acids: CASSRWGGRNEQFF.

This clone occurred a few times. The CDR3 region has the DNA TGTGCCAGCAGTACTACGGGACATACCTACGAGCAGTACTTC. Protein product: CASSTTGHTYEQYF. The chain couples TRBV27 to TRBJ2-7; tentative D call: TRBD1 (6 bases). Trimming removed 5 bases from V and 2 bases from J, with 13 bases in between. This CDR3 region has 14 residues. Germline CDR1 reads MNHEY; CDR2 reads SMNVEV (reference sequence).

V and J are TRBV19 and TRBJ1-1; a possible D gene is TRBD1 (6 bases). This CDR3 is 14 amino acids long. Germline V lookup: CDR1 LNHDA, CDR2 SQIVND (reference sequence). Between the trimmed V and J ends, which lost 4 bases and 7 bases, there was a span of 16 bases. The CDR3 region is CASSTRTVTSEAFF. CDR3 coding DNA: TGTGCCAGTAGTACGAGGACAGTGACCAGTGAAGCTTTCTTT.

The CDR3 DNA follows: TGCAGTGCTGTACTCACTGAAGCTTTCTTT. Protein product: CSAVLTEAFF. The V and J genes are TRBV20-1 and TRBJ1-1; D gene uncertain. Germline values: CDR1 DFQATT, CDR2 SNEGSKA (reference sequence). This CDR3 spans 10 amino acids. Trimming removed 5 bases at V and 4 bases at J, with 5 bases between.

A few counts support this clone. The chain carries TRBV7-2 and TRBJ2-7, with 8 bases matching TRBD1. With V trimmed by 5 bases and J by 3 bases, 9 bases remained unmatched. CDR3 size: 15 residues. Per germline, CDR1 SGHTA and CDR2 FQGNSA. CDR3 region: CASSPWGDRSYEQYF. CDR3 in DNA: TGTGCCAGCAGCCCATGGGGGGACAGGAGCTACGAGCAGTACTTC.

V and J are TRBV3-1 (or the pseudogene TRBV3-2) and TRBJ1-2, with 8 nucleotides matching TRBD1. V shed 4 bases and J 4 bases; nucleotides not matched to a gene: 11. The CDR3 has 16 residues. The germline CDR1 and CDR2 sequences are LGHDT and YNNKEL (reference sequence). The CDR3 region has the DNA TGTGCCAGCAGCCCAAGATCAGGGGGCGCGCGCTATGGCTACACCTTC. Its protein product is CASSPRSGGARYGYTF.

This clone was seen a few times. The chain combines TRBV7-9 with TRBJ1-6; D remains unclear. CDR3 length: 15 residues. Germline V lookup: CDR1 SEHNR, CDR2 FQNEAQ (reference sequence). V lost 5 bases to trimming and J lost 7 bases, with 15 bases between them. CDR3 DNA: TGTGCCAGCAGCAGCCAAATAAGTCGGAATTCACCCCTCCACTTT. This translates into CASSSQISRNSPLHF.

The chain recombines TRBV18 with TRBJ2-1; D remains ambiguous. The length of the CDR3 is 13 residues. Trimming took off 5 bases at V and 5 bases at J, with 10 bases between the two ends. Germline CDR1 KGHSH, CDR2 LQKENI. CDR3 DNA: TGTGCCAGCTCAGTGCCGGTTAACAATGAGCAGTTCTTC. Translating gives CASSVPVNNEQFF. Variable domain in full (rest from reference TRBV18 and TRBJ2-1): NAGVMQNPRHLVRRRGQEARLRCSPMKGHSHVYWYRQLPEEGLKFMVYLQKENIIDESGMPKERFSAEFPKEGPSILRIQQVVRGDSAAYFCASSVPVNNEQFFGPGTRLTVL.

The chain recombines TRBV12-3 or TRBV12-4 with TRBJ1-1; D perhaps matches TRBD1 (5 bases). Deletions cut 4 bases from V and 2 bases from J, with 8 bases between. The CDR3 consists of 13 residues. CDR3 sequence: CASSYTGNTEAFF. The CDR3 DNA sequence: TGTGCCAGCAGTTACACAGGAAACACTGAAGCTTTCTTT.

This sequence joins TRBV7-9 and TRBJ2-3, with 11 bases aligning to TRBD2. Trimming at V came to 4 bases and at J to 6 bases, leaving 6 bases not matched to a gene. CDR3 length equals 15 residues. CDR1 and CDR2 (germline): SEHNR, FQNEAQ (reference sequence). The DNA for the CDR3 is TGTGCCAGCAGCTACCTAGCGGGAGGAGGTGATACGCAGTATTTT. It yields the protein CASSYLAGGGDTQYF.

This chain joins TRBV6-5 and TRBJ1-6; D remains unclear. Per germline, CDR1 MNHEY and CDR2 SVGAGI. There are 16 residues in the CDR3. V gave up 4 bases and J gave up 0 bases, with 10 bases separating them. The CDR3 DNA reads as TGTGCCAGCAGTTCCAATACGGGCTCCTATAATTCACCCCTCCACTTT. Its protein is CASSSNTGSYNSPLHF.

J is TRBJ1-2 and V is TRBV6-5; 7 bases align to TRBD1. The junction had 4 bases not matched to a gene; V was cut back by 7 bases and J by 2 bases. The V gene's germline CDR1 is MNHEY and CDR2 SVGAGI. The CDR3 sequence is 13 residues long. The CDR3 DNA reads TGTGCCAGCAACAGGGGACAGAACTATGGCTACACCTTC. This translates into CASNRGQNYGYTF.

V gene TRBV28 combines with J gene TRBJ1-6; D might be TRBD1 (5 bases). Trimming took off 11 bases at V and 9 bases at J, with 14 bases between the two ends. Germline CDR1 is MDHEN and CDR2 is SYDVKM. This CDR3 comprises 12 residues. The CDR3 DNA is TGTGCCGCGCGGCAGGGTGGTTCACCCCTCCACTTT. This codes for CAARQGGSPLHF.

V is TRBV14 and J is TRBJ1-1; no firm D call. Germline assignment: CDR1 SGHDN and CDR2 FVKESK. The CDR3 is made up of 13 amino acids. V was trimmed by 1 base and J by 4 bases, leaving 7 bases between them. The CDR3 DNA reads as TGTGCCAGCAGCCAAGCCCTCGGCACTGAAGCTTTCTTT. It codes for CASSQALGTEAFF.

The chain employs TRBV6-1 and TRBJ2-3; tentative D call: TRBD1 (6 bases). The V gene lost 1 base and the J gene lost 2 bases, with 10 bases spanning the gap. This CDR3 is 15 amino acids long. Germline V CDR1 and CDR2: MNHNS, SASEGT. CDR3 sequence (DNA): TGTGCCAGCAGTGAAGGGTGGGGGCTCACAGATACGCAGTATTTT. As protein: CASSEGWGLTDTQYF.

This chain joins TRBV5-1 and TRBJ2-4; the D is unclear. The germline V gene has CDR1 SGHRS and CDR2 YFSETQ. The V end was cut by 6 bases, the J end by 6 bases, with 22 bases between. The CDR3 has 16 amino acids. The CDR3 DNA sequence: TGCGCCAGCAACCCAGGCCCGGTTTTGATATCAAACATTCAGTACTTC. It codes for CASNPGPVLISNIQYF.